The next 2 T cell receptor beta chains were all read from a single sample in a study of CD8+CD57+ T cells in acquired aplastic anemia (dated by TCRdb to 2016 to 2019). Sequencing relied on an Illumina HiSeq 2000. Profiling of TCR beta VDJ combinations and CDR3 sequences used genomic DNA as the template. The public reads were reanalyzed by TCRdb: fastp trimming at Q25, MiXCR alignment, in-frame beta chains only. Under each unique CDR3 protein, matching rows form one entry showing the most common genes and DNA. This sample comprises about 210,000 distinct CDR3 sequences, around 60% of them detected only once. The top ten clones comprise around 32% of the sample. The source material was sorted CD4+, CD8+, or CD8+CD57+ T cells (not recorded which) from PBMCs. The receptor source for this set is a human donor in good health.

This clonotype was seen more than once but under ten times. This chain links TRBV7-9 with TRBJ2-5, with D possibly matching TRBD2 (6 bases). Germline V gene data show CDR1 as SEHNR and CDR2 as FQNEAQ (reference sequence). With 0 bases removed from V and 5 bases from J, the gap between germline ends came to 10 bases. This CDR3 region has 14 residues. The CDR3 bases are TGTGCCAGCAGCTTAGCGGGGGGACCTGAGACCCAGTACTTC. Its translation: CASSLAGGPETQYF.

The chain uses TRBV15 and TRBJ2-7, with 7 bases fitting TRBD1. The CDR3 covers 14 residues. CDR1 LNHNV and CDR2 YYDKDF come from the germline V gene (reference sequence). V lost 0 bases and J lost 11; bases outside the gene matches: 10. The CDR3 protein is CATSREGGTFPEYF. The CDR3 DNA sequence: TGTGCCACCAGCAGAGAAGGGGGCACATTTCCGGAGTACTTC.